Listed here is a single T cell receptor (beta chain). This receptor's antigen is unknown. No base-level quality is on record; no much larger clone is a single base apart. This record belongs to a study of blood T cell repertoires in COVID-19 (dated by TCRdb to about 2020). A note on the overall study: Collaborator samples came from the United States, Italy and Spain and covered acute and convalescent phases of COVID-19. The prospective study material was composed of cDNA or gDNA derived from T cells, B-cell-depleted T cells, or PBMCs. The dataset comprised deeply sampled blood TCRbeta repertoires from subjects exposed to, actively infected with, or recovered from COVID-19. A freely available public database, intended as a resource for researchers studying the immune response to SARS-CoV-2, is where the repertoires were released. The samples were drawn from the first 160 participants of the ongoing ImmuneRACE study and from about 1,200 subjects provided by 6 global collaborators. The sample metadata nearly always contained a de-identified subject ID, COVID-19 status, age in years and sex. Where available, HLA class I and class II types were taken from metadata supplied by the sample provider and were not determined by assay-based typing.

Each collaborating institution followed its own protocols to collect whole blood in K2EDTA tubes. For TCRbeta analysis, collaborator samples were shipped as frozen whole blood, as isolated PBMCs, or as DNA extracted from either sample type. Beyond this particular receptor, the publication reports: Clinical and demographic metadata were provided uncurated, with the amount varying by source and participant.

CDR1 and CDR2 (KGHDR, SFDVKD) derive from the germline V gene. From its cysteine to its phenylalanine, the CDR3 spans 15 amino acids. Only the CDR3 part of the read is kept: 45 bases, read in frame from the first base. V has 2 bases trimmed and J has 7 bases trimmed; junction bases matching no gene number 8. The immunoSEQ Assay, a bias-controlled multiplex PCR, was used to amplify TCRbeta CDR3 regions from genomic DNA. The paper's data handling went like this. The number of nucleated cells in each sample was estimated by amplification of reference gene primers within the assay. To quantify the absolute abundance of each unique TCRbeta CDR3 rearrangement, sequence reads were collapsed and filtered. For each sample, productive Simpson clonality was calculated as the square root of Simpson's diversity index across productive rearrangements. TCRdb retrieved this table from immuneACCESS and kept in-frame rearrangements only. Not all clones are present; in checked studies, unresolved V genes account for under half, and no reason is known for the remainder. The V and J calls and clone size were taken over from that table, and D and trimming were inferred from the DNA. The sample table contains about 69,000 clones; only one count was recorded for around 90% of them. The ten most abundant clones make up less than 6.5% of the sample.

The rearranged segments are TRBV24-1 and TRBJ2-5, with 8 bases aligning to TRBD2. This clonotype originated in a man aged 50-60 years with acute or convalescent COVID-19. The sample consisted of peripheral blood. The CDR3 sequence is CATSDSRDAGGTQYF. The bases are TGTGCCACCAGTGATTCACGGGACGCGGGGGGGACCCAGTACTTC.